This T cell receptor beta chain was identified in a study of identical twins' blood T cells. Likely shared infections and vaccines: all three twin pairs were reared together. TCRdb fed the 5' RACE reads into MiXCR, producing one record per CDR3 protein. The sample includes around 380,000 distinct CDR3 sequences, over 25% of them seen just once. Overall study results and limits: Shared CDR3 clonotype counts between two donors mainly tracked the product of their cloneset sizes, twins included. Twins shared more top CDR3 clonotypes than unrelated donors did.

This CDR3 is built from 13 residues. Germline lookup yields CDR1 MNHEY and CDR2 SMNVEV (reference sequence). Trimming removed 9 bases from V and 4 bases from J, with 15 bases in between. This clonotype was detected a few times. Its antigen is not identified. The sequence was collected from a woman between 18 and 50 years old in good health. This rearrangement joins TRBV27 to TRBJ1-2; D is possibly TRBD1 (5 bases). The material sequenced was PBMCs. CDR3 protein: CASREGSGYGYTF. CDR3 nucleotide sequence: TGTGCCAGTCGAGAGGGGTCCGGCTATGGCTACACCTTC.